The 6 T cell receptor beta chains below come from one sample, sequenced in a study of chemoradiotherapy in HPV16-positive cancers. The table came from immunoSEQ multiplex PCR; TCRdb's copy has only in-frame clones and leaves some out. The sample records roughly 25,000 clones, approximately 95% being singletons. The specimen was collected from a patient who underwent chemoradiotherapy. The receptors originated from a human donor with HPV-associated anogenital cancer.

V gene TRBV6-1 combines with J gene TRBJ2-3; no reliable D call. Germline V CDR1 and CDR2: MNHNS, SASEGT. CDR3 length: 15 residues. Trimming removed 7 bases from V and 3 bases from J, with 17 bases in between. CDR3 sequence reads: CASTTDLYKTDTQYF. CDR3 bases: TGTGCCAGCACTACAGACTTATACAAAACAGATACGCAGTATTTT.

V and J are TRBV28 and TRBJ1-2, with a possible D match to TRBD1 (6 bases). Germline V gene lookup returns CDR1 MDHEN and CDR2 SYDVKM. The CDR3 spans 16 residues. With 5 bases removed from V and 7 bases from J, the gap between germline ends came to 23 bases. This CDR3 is CASSPPLGGRGSGYTF. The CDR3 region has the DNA TGTGCCAGCAGTCCACCACTTGGGGGGCGGGGTAGTGGCTACACCTTC.

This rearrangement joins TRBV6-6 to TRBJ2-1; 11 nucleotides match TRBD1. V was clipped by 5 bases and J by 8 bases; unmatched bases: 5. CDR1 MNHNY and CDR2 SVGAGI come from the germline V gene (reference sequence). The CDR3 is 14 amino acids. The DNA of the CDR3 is TGTGCCAGCAGTCCCGGACAGGGGGCTTATGAGCAGTTCTTC. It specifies CASSPGQGAYEQFF.

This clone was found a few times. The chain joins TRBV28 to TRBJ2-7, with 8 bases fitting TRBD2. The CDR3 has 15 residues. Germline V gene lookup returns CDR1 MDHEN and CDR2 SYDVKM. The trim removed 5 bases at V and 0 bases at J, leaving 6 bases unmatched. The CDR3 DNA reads TGTGCCAGCAGTCCCTTAGCGGGGAGCTCCTACGAGCAGTACTTC. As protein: CASSPLAGSSYEQYF.

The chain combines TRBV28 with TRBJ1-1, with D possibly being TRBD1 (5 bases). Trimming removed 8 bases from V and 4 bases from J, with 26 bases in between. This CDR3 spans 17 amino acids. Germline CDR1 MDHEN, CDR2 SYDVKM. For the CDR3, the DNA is TGTGCCAGCCCCCCCCCTCCAGGACACTCTCCAGGCACTGAAGCTTTCTTT. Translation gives CASPPPPGHSPGTEAFF.

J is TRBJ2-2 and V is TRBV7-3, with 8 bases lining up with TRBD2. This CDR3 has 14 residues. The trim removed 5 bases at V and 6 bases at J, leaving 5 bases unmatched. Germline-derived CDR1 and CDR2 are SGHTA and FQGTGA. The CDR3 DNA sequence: TGTGCCAGCAGCCGGGGGGGCGAGGCCGGGGAGCTGTTTTTT. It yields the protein CASSRGGEAGELFF.